These 18 T cell receptor beta chains were sequenced from one sample in a study of cytomegalovirus exposure and HLA in healthy donors. Vbeta (60) and Jbeta (13) primers were used in the PCR. TCRdb's table, derived via immunoSEQ multiplex PCR, lists solely in-frame clones and lacks some. Among roughly 100,000 clones listed, around four fifths were seen once. The sequencing input was PBMCs. These receptors were obtained from a woman aged 40 to 50 in good health and CMV-seronegative.

The chain employs TRBV5-6 and TRBJ1-6; 9 positions match TRBD1. V was clipped by 5 bases and J by 9 bases; unmatched bases: 6. The CDR3 is made up of 14 amino acids. From germline, CDR1 is SGHDT and CDR2 YYEEEE. CDR3 sequence (DNA): TGTGCCAGCAGGCCGACAGGGGGAAGTTCACCCCTCCACTTT. It yields the protein CASRPTGGSSPLHF.

J is TRBJ2-2 and V is TRBV5-1, with D tentatively TRBD1 (6 bases). This CDR3 is 17 amino acids long. Germline V gives CDR1 SGHRS, CDR2 YFSETQ. V dropped 1 base and J dropped 4 bases, with 17 bases sitting between them. CDR3 residues: CASSLFGLRTATGELFF. CDR3 DNA sequence: TGCGCCAGCAGCTTGTTTGGACTTAGGACAGCCACCGGGGAGCTGTTTTTT.

The chain joins TRBV11-2 to TRBJ2-3; 9 bases align to TRBD2. After removal of 5 bases from V and 1 base from J, the junction contained 7 bases not matched to a gene. Germline-derived CDR1 and CDR2 are SGHAT and FQNNGV. The CDR3 covers 16 residues. CDR3 region: CASSLSGGTGTDTQYF. Here the CDR3 DNA reads TGTGCCAGCAGCCTAAGCGGGGGGACAGGCACAGATACGCAGTATTTT.

V gene TRBV19 combines with J gene TRBJ1-4; the D is unclear. The CDR3 sequence is 14 residues long. The ends were cut back, 6 bases at V and 3 bases at J, with 11 bases in the middle. From germline, CDR1 is LNHDA and CDR2 SQIVND (reference sequence). In DNA form, the CDR3 reads TGTGCCAGTAGCTTCGGGTTCGCTAATGAAAAACTGTTTTTT. Translating it yields CASSFGFANEKLFF.

The chain links TRBV28 to TRBJ1-5; maybe TRBD1 (6 bases). The V end lost 11 bases, the J end lost 3 bases, and 14 bases lay between the germline ends. The germline V gene encodes CDR1 MDHEN and CDR2 SYDVKM. The CDR3 totals 13 residues. The CDR3 region is CAAGQNSNQPQHF. DNA for the CDR3: TGTGCCGCCGGACAGAATTCCAATCAGCCCCAGCATTTT.

The chain joins TRBV5-5 to TRBJ1-1, with D maybe TRBD1 (5 bases). The CDR3 sequence is 15 residues long. Germline lookup yields CDR1 SGHKS and CDR2 YYEKEE (reference sequence). V shed 1 base and J shed 0 bases, with 10 bases lying between them. The CDR3 nucleotides are TGTGCCAGCAGCTTGACGGGGACTCTGAACACTGAAGCTTTCTTT. This translates into CASSLTGTLNTEAFF.

This clone has just one count. This chain joins TRBV28 and TRBJ1-2, with unresolved D. CDR1 and CDR2 (germline): MDHEN, SYDVKM. This CDR3 contains 15 residues. Trimming stripped 6 bases from V and 7 bases from J, with 21 bases between. The CDR3 reads CASSPFDGSSSGYTF. The CDR3 DNA reads TGTGCCAGCAGCCCCTTTGACGGGTCTAGTTCTGGCTACACCTTC.

The chain carries TRBV5-1 and TRBJ1-6; D unclear. CDR3 size: 16 residues. Trimming left V 0 bases short and J 4 bases short, with 11 bases between. CDR1 and CDR2 (germline): SGHRS, YFSETQ. The CDR3 nucleotides read TGCGCCAGCAGCTTGGCGGGGTGGAGGTATAATTCACCCCTCCACTTT. Protein product: CASSLAGWRYNSPLHF.

The rearrangement uses TRBV29-1 and TRBJ1-3; D unclear. The germline V gene has CDR1 SQVTM and CDR2 ANQGSEA. The CDR3 runs 12 residues. V lost 7 bases, J lost 4 bases, and 11 bases lay in between. The CDR3 sequence: CSASGLGNTIYF. The DNA of the CDR3 is TGCAGCGCGTCAGGTCTAGGAAACACCATATATTTT.

The chain couples TRBV15 to TRBJ2-7, with 9 nucleotides matching TRBD2. Unmatched junction bases numbered 5, after V lost 0 bases and J lost 2 bases. The germline CDR1 and CDR2 sequences are LNHNV and YYDKDF (reference sequence). This CDR3 contains 16 residues. The CDR3 coding sequence is TGTGCCACCAGCAGAGAGGGCGGGGGGGCACCCTACGAGCAGTACTTC. It encodes CATSREGGGAPYEQYF.

The chain recombines TRBV10-3 with TRBJ1-1; tentative D call: TRBD1 (5 bases). The CDR3 is 13 residues long. Trimming removed 10 bases from V and 0 bases from J, with 12 bases in between. Germline V gene lookup returns CDR1 ENHRY and CDR2 SYGVKD. CDR3 amino acids: CATRGEMNTEAFF. In DNA, the CDR3 is TGTGCCACTAGGGGCGAGATGAACACTGAAGCTTTCTTT.

V and J are TRBV7-3 and TRBJ2-1; TRBD2 matches at 9 bases. CDR1 is SGHTA and CDR2 is FQGTGA in the germline V gene. V dropped 5 bases and J dropped 7; count of bases not matched to a gene: 12. The CDR3 runs 16 residues. CDR3 nucleotides: TGTGCCAGCAGCCGTCTCGCGGGGGGGCAGAGTAATGAGCAGTTCTTC. Encoded protein: CASSRLAGGQSNEQFF.

This chain's CDR3 is CASSTGTLEQFF. The CDR3, as DNA: TGTGCCAGCAGTACTGGGACTCTAGAGCAGTTCTTC. This chain uses TRBV27 with TRBJ2-1; maybe TRBD2 (6 bases). Germline CDR1 and CDR2: MNHEY and SMNVEV (reference sequence). V was pared by 5 bases and J by 10 bases, with 12 bases between. The CDR3 contains 12 residues.

This chain uses TRBV4-2 with TRBJ2-4, with D perhaps matching TRBD2 (5 bases). The CDR3 sequence is 14 residues long. Trimming shortened V by 3 bases and J by 2 bases, and 8 bases separated the two germline ends. The germline gives CDR1 LGHNA, CDR2 YNFKEQ. As DNA, the CDR3 is TGTGCCAGCAGCCATGCGGGTACCAAAAACATTCAGTACTTC. Translating it yields CASSHAGTKNIQYF.

The chain joins TRBV6-1 to TRBJ1-2; D is ambiguous. The CDR3 loop spans 13 amino acids. V gave up 9 bases and J gave up 3 bases, with 14 bases separating them. The germline gives CDR1 MNHNS, CDR2 SASEGT. The CDR3 region is CASLADLYYGYTF. CDR3 coding DNA: TGTGCCAGTTTAGCCGACCTATACTATGGCTACACCTTC.

V is TRBV7-9 and J is TRBJ1-1; no definite D call. The CDR3 is 12 amino acids. Deletions cut 5 bases from V and 1 base from J, with 5 bases between. The germline CDR1 and CDR2 sequences are SEHNR and FQNEAQ (reference sequence). CDR3 region: CASSLKNTEAFF. The CDR3 nucleotides are TGTGCCAGCAGCCTAAAGAACACTGAAGCTTTCTTT. Based on the CDR3 plus reference TRBV7-9 and TRBJ1-1, the full variable domain is DTGVSQNPRHKITKRGQNVTFRCDPISEHNRLYWYRQTLGQGPEFLTYFQNEAQLEKSRLLSDRFSAERPKGSFSTLEIQRTEQGDSAMYLCASSLKNTEAFFGQGTRLTVV.

The rearrangement uses TRBV9 and TRBJ2-7; TRBD1 matches 7 bases. V gave up 3 bases and J gave up 4 bases; unmatched junction bases: 10. The length of the CDR3 is 15 residues. Germline V gene lookup returns CDR1 SGDLS and CDR2 YYNGEE. The CDR3 region is CASSEGAGKGYEQYF. The CDR3 DNA is TGTGCCAGCAGCGAGGGGGCAGGGAAGGGGTACGAGCAGTACTTC.

This chain uses TRBV6-1 with TRBJ2-3; D remains unclear. Germline CDR1 reads MNHNS; CDR2 reads SASEGT. CDR3 length equals 14 residues. V lost 6 bases and J 6 bases, leaving 16 bases between the germline ends. This CDR3 reads CASRQARGSDTQYF. The CDR3 nucleotides are TGTGCCAGCAGGCAAGCCAGAGGCTCGGATACGCAGTATTTT.